This TCR beta chain was observed in a study of blood T cells in healthy people across ages. Study-level points and caveats: Nothing was known about donor CMV status, and this possibly confounded expanded clonotype changes. A conclusive naive versus antigen-experienced comparison was prevented by the unsorted PBMCs. The diversity estimates, figures obtained from one million T cells, were considered underestimates.

Germline values: CDR1 MNHEY, CDR2 SMNVEV (reference sequence). This CDR3 spans 14 amino acids. V gave up 8 bases and J gave up 0 bases, with 11 bases separating them. This clonotype was seen repeatedly, ten times or more. Its cognate antigen is unknown. Combining a sample-barcoded 5' primer with a J-beta primer mix, a second PCR ran for roughly 7 to 12 cycles. Paired-end reads containing CDR3 totaled no fewer than 2.5 million for each sample. TCRdb re-derived calls from the 5' RACE reads in MiXCR, one entry per CDR3 protein. This table holds around 1,500,000 distinct CDR3 sequences, 25% to 30% found once.

The clonotype was recovered from a woman aged 30 to 39 in good health. Material for sequencing was blood. The genes are TRBV27 and TRBJ2-1; D is ambiguous. The CDR3 here is CASDYSYSYNEQFF. In nucleotides, the CDR3 is TGTGCCAGCGATTACTCCTACTCCTACAATGAGCAGTTCTTC.